This T cell receptor (beta chain) was sequenced during a study of cytomegalovirus exposure and HLA in healthy donors. Measured with immunoSEQ multiplex PCR; TCRdb has only the in-frame clones, and not every one. The table shows more than 60,000 clones, with about 89% occurring only once. The sequenced material came from PBMCs. This receptor was taken from a woman aged 18-29 years in good health and CMV-seronegative.

CDR3 amino acids: CASSLERVRNEQYF. The CDR3 region has the DNA TGCGCCAGCAGCTTGGAGAGGGTTCGGAACGAGCAGTACTTC. The J gene is TRBJ2-7, the V gene TRBV5-1; a possible D gene is TRBD2 (5 bases). Trimming removed 0 bases at V and 5 bases at J, with 12 bases between. The CDR3 extends over 14 amino acids. CDR1 and CDR2 (germline): SGHRS, YFSETQ.